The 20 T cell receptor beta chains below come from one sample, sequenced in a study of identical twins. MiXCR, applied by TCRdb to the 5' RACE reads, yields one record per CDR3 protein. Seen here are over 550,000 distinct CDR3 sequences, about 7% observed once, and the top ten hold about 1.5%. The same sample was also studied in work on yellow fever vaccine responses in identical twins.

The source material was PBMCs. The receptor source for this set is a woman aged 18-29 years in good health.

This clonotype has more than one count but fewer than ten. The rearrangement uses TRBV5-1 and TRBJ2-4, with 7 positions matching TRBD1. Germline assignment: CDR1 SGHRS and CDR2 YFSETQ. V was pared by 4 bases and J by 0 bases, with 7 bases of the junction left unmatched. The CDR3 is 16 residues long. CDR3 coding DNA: TGCGCCAGCAGCGAACGACAGGGCTCAGCCAAAAACATTCAGTACTTC. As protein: CASSERQGSAKNIQYF.

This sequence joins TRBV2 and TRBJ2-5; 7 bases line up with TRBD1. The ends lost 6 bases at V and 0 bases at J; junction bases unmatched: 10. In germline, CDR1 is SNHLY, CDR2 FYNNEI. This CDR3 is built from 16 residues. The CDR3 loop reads CASSRLRDSNQETQYF. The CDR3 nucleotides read TGTGCCAGCAGCCGCTTACGGGACAGCAACCAAGAGACCCAGTACTTC.

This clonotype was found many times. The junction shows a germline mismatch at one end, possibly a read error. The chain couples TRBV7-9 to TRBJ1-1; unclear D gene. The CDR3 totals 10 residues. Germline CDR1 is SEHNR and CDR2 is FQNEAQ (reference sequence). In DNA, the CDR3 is TGTGCCAGCAGCTTGACAAATCTTACCTTT. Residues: CASSLTNLTF.

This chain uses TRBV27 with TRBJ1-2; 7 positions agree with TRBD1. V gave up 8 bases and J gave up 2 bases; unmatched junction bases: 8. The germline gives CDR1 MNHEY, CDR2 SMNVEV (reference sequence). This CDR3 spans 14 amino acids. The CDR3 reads CASGGGQSNYGYTF. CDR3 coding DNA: TGTGCCAGCGGTGGGGGACAGTCAAACTATGGCTACACCTTC.

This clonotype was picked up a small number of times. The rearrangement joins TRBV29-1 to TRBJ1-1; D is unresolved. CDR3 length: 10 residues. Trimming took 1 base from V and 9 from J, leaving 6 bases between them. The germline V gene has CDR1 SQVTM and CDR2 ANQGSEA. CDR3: CSVEVGQAFF. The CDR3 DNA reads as TGCAGCGTTGAAGTCGGACAAGCTTTCTTT.

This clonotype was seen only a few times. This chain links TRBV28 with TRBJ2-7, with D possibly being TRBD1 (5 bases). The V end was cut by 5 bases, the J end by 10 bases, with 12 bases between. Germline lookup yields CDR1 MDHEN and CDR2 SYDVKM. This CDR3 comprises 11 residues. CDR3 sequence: CASSRTGNQYF. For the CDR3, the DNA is TGTGCCAGCAGTCGTACAGGTAACCAGTACTTC.

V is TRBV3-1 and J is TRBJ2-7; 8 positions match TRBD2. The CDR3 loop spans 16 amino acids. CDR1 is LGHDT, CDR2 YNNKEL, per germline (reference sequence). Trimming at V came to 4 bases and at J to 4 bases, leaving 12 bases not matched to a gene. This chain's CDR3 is CASSLFLYGRAYEQYF. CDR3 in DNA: TGTGCCAGCAGCCTATTTCTTTACGGGAGGGCGTACGAGCAGTACTTC.

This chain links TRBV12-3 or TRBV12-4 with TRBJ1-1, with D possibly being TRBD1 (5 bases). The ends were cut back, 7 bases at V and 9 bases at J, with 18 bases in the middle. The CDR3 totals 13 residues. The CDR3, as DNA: TGTGCCAGCACCATCACGACGGGGGGGAAAGCTTTCTTT. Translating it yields CASTITTGGKAFF.

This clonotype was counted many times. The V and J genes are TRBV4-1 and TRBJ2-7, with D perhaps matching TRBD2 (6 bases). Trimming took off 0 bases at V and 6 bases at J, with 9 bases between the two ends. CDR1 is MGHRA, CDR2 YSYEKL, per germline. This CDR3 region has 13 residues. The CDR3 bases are TGCGCCAGCAGCCAAGATCGGGGGTCCGAGCAGTACGTC. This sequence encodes CASSQDRGSEQYV.

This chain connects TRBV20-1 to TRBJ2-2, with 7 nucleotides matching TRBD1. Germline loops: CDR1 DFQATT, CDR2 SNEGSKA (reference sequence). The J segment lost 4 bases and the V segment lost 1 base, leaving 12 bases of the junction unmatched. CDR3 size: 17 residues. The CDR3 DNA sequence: TGCAGTGCTAGAGGTCCCCCCGACAGGGCGGCCACCGGGGAGCTGTTTTTT. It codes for CSARGPPDRAATGELFF.

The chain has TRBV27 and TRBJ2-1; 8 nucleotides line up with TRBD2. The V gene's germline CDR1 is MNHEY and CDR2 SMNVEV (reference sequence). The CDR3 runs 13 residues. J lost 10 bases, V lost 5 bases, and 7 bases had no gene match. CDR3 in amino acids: CASSPGTSFEQFF. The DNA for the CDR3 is TGTGCCAGCAGTCCGGGGACTAGTTTCGAGCAGTTCTTC.

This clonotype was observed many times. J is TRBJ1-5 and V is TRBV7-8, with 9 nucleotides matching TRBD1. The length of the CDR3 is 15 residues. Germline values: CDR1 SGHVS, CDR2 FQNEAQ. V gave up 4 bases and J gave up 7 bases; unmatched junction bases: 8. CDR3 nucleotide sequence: TGTGCCAGCAGCTCGCAACAGGGGGCCGTACAGCCCCAGCATTTT. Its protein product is CASSSQQGAVQPQHF. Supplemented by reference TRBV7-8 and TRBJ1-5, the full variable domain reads GAGVSQSPRYKVAKRGQDVALRCDPISGHVSLFWYQQALGQGPEFLTYFQNEAQLDKSGLPSDRFFAERPEGSVSTLKIQRTQQEDSAVYLCASSSQQGAVQPQHFGDGTRLSIL.

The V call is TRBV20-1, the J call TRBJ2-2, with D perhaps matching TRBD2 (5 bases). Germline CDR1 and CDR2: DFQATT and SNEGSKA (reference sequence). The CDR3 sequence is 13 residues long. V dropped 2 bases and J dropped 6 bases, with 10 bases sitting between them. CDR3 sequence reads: CSARPTRPGELFF. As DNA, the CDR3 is TGCAGTGCTAGACCTACTAGGCCCGGGGAGCTGTTTTTT.

The CDR3, as DNA: TGTGCCAGCAGTTTGAGGGGAGACTCTGGGGCCAACGTCCTGACTTTC. This sequence encodes CASSLRGDSGANVLTF. V and J are TRBV28 and TRBJ2-6, with D perhaps being TRBD1 or TRBD2 (5 bases each). CDR1 is MDHEN and CDR2 is SYDVKM in the germline V gene. This CDR3 spans 16 amino acids. V was trimmed by 3 bases and J by 0 bases, leaving 9 bases between them.

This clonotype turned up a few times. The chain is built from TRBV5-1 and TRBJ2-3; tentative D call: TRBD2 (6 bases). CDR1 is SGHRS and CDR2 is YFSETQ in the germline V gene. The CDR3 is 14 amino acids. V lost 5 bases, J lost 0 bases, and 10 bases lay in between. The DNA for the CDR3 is TGCGCCAGCAGGCAGCGGGTTAGCACAGATACGCAGTATTTT. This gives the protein CASRQRVSTDTQYF.

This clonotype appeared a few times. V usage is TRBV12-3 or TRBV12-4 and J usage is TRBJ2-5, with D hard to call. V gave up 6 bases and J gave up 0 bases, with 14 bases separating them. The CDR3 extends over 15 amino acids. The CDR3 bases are TGTGCCAGCAGCCTACGGCGCAGGTACCAAGAGACCCAGTACTTC. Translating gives CASSLRRRYQETQYF.

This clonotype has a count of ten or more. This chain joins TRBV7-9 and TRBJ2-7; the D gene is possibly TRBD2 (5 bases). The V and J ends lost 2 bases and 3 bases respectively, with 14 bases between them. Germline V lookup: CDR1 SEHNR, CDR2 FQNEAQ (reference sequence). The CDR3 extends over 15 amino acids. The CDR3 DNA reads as TGTGCCAGCAGCTTATCTCCTAGCTTTGACTACGAGCAGTACGTC. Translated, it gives CASSLSPSFDYEQYV.

CDR3 protein: CSAKGWNIQYF. CDR3 in DNA: TGCAGTGCTAAGGGGTGGAACATTCAGTACTTC. The chain couples TRBV20-1 to TRBJ2-4; a possible D gene is TRBD1 (5 bases). CDR1 DFQATT and CDR2 SNEGSKA come from the germline V gene (reference sequence). This CDR3 comprises 11 residues. V dropped 4 bases and J dropped 7 bases, with 8 bases sitting between them.

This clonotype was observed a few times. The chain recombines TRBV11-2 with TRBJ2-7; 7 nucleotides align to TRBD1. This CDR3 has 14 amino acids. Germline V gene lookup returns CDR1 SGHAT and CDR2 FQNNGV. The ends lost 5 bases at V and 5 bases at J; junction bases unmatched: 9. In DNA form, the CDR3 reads TGTGCCAGCAGCCCCCAGGTGACAGGGAACGAGCAGTACGTC. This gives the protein CASSPQVTGNEQYV.

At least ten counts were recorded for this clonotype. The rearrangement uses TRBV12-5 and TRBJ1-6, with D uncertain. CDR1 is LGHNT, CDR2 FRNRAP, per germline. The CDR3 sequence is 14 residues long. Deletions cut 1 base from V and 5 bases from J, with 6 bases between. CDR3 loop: CASGLDSHNSPLHF. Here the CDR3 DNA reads TGTGCTAGTGGTTTGGACAGCCATAATTCACCCCTCCACTTT.